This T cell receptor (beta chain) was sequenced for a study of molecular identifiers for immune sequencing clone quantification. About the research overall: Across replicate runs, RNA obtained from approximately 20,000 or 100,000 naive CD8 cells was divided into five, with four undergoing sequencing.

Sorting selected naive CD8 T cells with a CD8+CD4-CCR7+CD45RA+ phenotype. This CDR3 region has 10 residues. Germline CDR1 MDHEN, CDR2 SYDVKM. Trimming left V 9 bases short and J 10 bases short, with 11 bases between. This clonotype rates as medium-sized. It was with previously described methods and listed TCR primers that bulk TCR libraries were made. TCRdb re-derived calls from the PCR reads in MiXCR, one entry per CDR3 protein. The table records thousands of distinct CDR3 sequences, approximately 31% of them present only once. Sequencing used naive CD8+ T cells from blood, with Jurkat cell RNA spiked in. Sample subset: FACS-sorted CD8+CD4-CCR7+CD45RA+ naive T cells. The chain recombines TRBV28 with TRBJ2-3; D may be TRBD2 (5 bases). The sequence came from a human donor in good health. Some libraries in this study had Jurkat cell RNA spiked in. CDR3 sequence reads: CASGQAAQYF. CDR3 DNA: TGTGCCAGTGGGCAAGCGGCGCAGTATTTT.